These T cell receptor beta chains were read from a single sample in a study of blood T cell repertoires in COVID-19. Measured with immunoSEQ multiplex PCR; TCRdb has only the in-frame clones, and not every one. The repertoire holds 200,000 to 250,000 clones, with more than 80% as singletons. The sample was PBMCs or T cells enriched from blood (not recorded which). The receptor set was obtained from a man aged 55 to 70 who had recovered from COVID-19. The conserved cysteine and the conserved F or W are not part of the CDR3 here. The size entry is marked missing in some rows and otherwise reads once, few, many or a size class.

TRBJ2-5 - TRBV5-1 ASSEGTAQETQY
TRBJ2-1 - TRBV5-1 ASSLVAGGYNEQF
TRBJ1-2 - TRBV15 ATSGGKSNYGYT
TRBJ1-2 - TRBV27 ASSSPGAGVGYT
TRBJ2-1 - TRBV4-1 ASSQDLVEDEQF
TRBJ1-5 - TRBV19 ASSIDHFGNQPQH
TRBJ2-2 few TRBV6-2/TRBV6-3 ASSYQTGYHGELF
TRBJ1-2 - TRBV10-3 AISTNRDGYGYT
TRBJ2-1 once TRBV6-5 ASRKLAGGPNEQF
TRBJ2-5 - TRBV7-8 ASSLSSGSSLETQY
TRBJ1-2 - TRBV5-5 ASSHRAGGTNYGYT
TRBJ2-2 once TRBV7-3 ASSGQPNTGELF
TRBJ1-5 - TRBV7-2 ASNLEFGQPQH
TRBJ2-7 few TRBV6-2/TRBV6-3 ASSYRQGSHEQY
TRBJ2-7 - TRBV5-1 ASHFGAGTDEQY
TRBJ1-2 - TRBV18 ASSPPDSFYGYT
TRBJ1-1 - TRBV7-3 ASSLWAGNTEAF
TRBJ1-5 few TRBV24-1 ATSDPHGVAQH
TRBJ1-6 - TRBV11-2 ASSPSGPGGNSPLH
TRBJ1-2 - TRBV29-1 SVEVGNGYT
TRBJ1-2 - TRBV23-1 ASSQSLRGTGYT
TRBJ1-2 - TRBV6-5 ASSYLRDRVNYGYT
TRBJ1-2 - TRBV24-1 ATSLGSYGYT
TRBJ1-1 - TRBV6-5 ASSQGAGYTEAF
TRBJ1-1 - TRBV19 ASSIGRGLTEAF
TRBJ2-5 - TRBV5-8 ASSLAGRETQY
TRBJ1-6 - TRBV6-6 ASSYSRSQGFSPLH
TRBJ1-4 - TRBV19 ASSRTQQGIEKLF
TRBJ2-1 - TRBV4-1 ASSQPGQSLGNEQF
TRBJ2-3 - TRBV19 ASRLAGVTDTQY
TRBJ2-7 - TRBV5-1 ASSLGHSYEQY
TRBJ2-7 - TRBV7-2 ASRHRRGGISYEQY
TRBJ1-5 - TRBV5-8 ASSLQGATSQPQH
TRBJ1-2 - TRBV2 ASSESFFGYT
TRBJ2-7 - TRBV27 ASSPKGVGFDEQY
TRBJ2-1 - TRBV5-1 ASSTRGREQF
TRBJ2-2 - TRBV5-1 ASSPVDRGGTGELF
TRBJ1-6 few TRBV28 ASSFTGGYNSPLH
TRBJ1-2 - TRBV12-3/TRBV12-4 ASAGDRDYGYT
TRBJ1-6 - TRBV6-2/TRBV6-3 ASSYSRTGLNSPLH
TRBJ2-7 - TRBV6-5 ASSSLGESYEQY
TRBJ2-1 - TRBV6-1 ASSEARQERQF
TRBJ1-3 - TRBV7-8 ASSPQGEAGNTIY
TRBJ2-1 - TRBV6-2/TRBV6-3 ASSYEALSNEQF
TRBJ2-7 once TRBV3-1/TRBV3-2 ASSHLSSQGTEQY
TRBJ1-1 few TRBV7-9 ASSKDKGGTEAF
TRBJ1-2 - TRBV19 ASSGLVRGRGYT
TRBJ2-1 once TRBV18 ASSPTSGGAKNEQF
TRBJ1-1 few TRBV27 ASSPGQGANIPEAF
TRBJ1-2 - TRBV29-1 SAQTGPDYGYT
TRBJ2-1 - TRBV12-3/TRBV12-4 ASSLAGRDEQF
TRBJ2-1 - TRBV7-8 ASSGRGPRGYNEQF
TRBJ2-1 - TRBV11-3 ASSLEWLAGYNEQF
TRBJ1-3 - TRBV7-9 ASSTGGFGNTIY
TRBJ1-6 - TRBV21-1 ASSKRETLGIAPLH
TRBJ2-7 - TRBV24-1 ATSDLMTGGFSGSYEQY
TRBJ2-5 few TRBV20-1 SATGGETQY
TRBJ1-2 - TRBV2 ASSDAGTYGYT
TRBJ1-5 once TRBV5-1 ASSPGGEVGQPQH
TRBJ1-5 - TRBV28 ASSGTVSNQPQH